This TCR beta chain stems from a study of response to subunit inactivated influenza vaccine. Whole-study results and caveats: The authors proposed limited new T cell recruitment per seasonal influenza vaccination.

As concerns this clonotype: Its antigen is not known.

TCRdb re-called the RT-PCR reads through MiXCR, storing one row per CDR3 protein. The repertoire holds some 500,000 distinct CDR3 sequences, with roughly 13% as singletons. The CDR3 has 12 residues. V shed 2 bases and J shed 6 bases, with 5 bases lying between them. The clonotype originates from a middle-aged man who received an inactivated influenza vaccine. The chain joins TRBV12-3 or TRBV12-4 to TRBJ1-5; D gene uncertain. The sample consisted of PBMCs from blood, taken 45 days after vaccination. The CDR3 DNA sequence: TGTGCCAGCAGTTTATGGTCTCAGCCCCAGCATTTT. Translation gives CASSLWSQPQHF.